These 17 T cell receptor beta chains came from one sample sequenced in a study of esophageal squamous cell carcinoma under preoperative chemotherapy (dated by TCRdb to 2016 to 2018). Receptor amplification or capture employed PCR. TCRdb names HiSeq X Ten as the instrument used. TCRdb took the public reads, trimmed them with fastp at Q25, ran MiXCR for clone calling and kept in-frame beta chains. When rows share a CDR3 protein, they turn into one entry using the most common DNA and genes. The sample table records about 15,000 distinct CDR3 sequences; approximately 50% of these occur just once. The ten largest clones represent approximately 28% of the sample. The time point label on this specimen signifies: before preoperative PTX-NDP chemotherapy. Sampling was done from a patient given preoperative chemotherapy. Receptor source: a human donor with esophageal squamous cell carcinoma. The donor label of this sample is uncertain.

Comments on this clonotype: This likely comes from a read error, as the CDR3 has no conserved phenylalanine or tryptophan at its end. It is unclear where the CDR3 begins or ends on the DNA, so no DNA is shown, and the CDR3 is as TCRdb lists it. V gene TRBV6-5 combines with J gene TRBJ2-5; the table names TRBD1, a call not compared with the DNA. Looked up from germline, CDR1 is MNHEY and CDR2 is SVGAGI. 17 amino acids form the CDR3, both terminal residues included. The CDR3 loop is CASSYSRGGAGQATRHL.

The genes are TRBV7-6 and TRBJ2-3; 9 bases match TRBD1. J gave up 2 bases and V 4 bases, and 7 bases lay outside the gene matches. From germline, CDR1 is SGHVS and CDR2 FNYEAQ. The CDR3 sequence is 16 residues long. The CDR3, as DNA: TGTGCCAGCAGCTCTGGAGGGACAGGGATCACAGATACGCAGTATTTT. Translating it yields CASSSGGTGITDTQYF.

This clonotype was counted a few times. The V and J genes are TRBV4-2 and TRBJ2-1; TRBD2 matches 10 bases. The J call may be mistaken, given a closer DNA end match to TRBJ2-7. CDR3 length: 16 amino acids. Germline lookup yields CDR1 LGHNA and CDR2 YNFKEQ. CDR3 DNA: TGTGCCAGCAGCGCGGAACTAGCGGGGACCTACAATGAGCAGTACTTC. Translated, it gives CASSAELAGTYNEQYF.

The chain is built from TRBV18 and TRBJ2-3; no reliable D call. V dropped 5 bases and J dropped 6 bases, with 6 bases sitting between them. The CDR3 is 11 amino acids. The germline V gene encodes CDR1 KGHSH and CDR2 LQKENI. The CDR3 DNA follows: TGTGCCAGCTCAATCGGGGATACGCAGTATTTT. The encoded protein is CASSIGDTQYF. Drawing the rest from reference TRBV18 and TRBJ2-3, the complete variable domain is NAGVMQNPRHLVRRRGQEARLRCSPMKGHSHVYWYRQLPEEGLKFMVYLQKENIIDESGMPKERFSAEFPKEGPSILRIQQVVRGDSAAYFCASSIGDTQYFGPGTRLTVL.

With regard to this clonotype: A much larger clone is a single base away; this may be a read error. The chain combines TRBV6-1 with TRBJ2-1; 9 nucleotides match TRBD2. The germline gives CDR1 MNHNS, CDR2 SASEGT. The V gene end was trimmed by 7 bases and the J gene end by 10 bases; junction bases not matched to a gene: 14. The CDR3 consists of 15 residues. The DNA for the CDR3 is TGTGCCAGCACCCAATGGGGGCTAGCGGGAAGCGAGCAGTTCTTC. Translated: CASTQWGLAGSEQFF.

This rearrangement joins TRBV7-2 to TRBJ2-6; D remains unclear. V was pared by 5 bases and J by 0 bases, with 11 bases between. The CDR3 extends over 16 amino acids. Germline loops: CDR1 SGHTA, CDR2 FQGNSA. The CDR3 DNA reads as TGTGCCAGCAGCCCCGGACGGTTCTCTGGGGCCAACGTCCTGACTTTC. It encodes CASSPGRFSGANVLTF. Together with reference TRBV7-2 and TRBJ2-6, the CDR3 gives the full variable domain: GAGVSQSPSNKVTEKGKDVELRCDPISGHTALYWYRQSLGQGLEFLIYFQGNSAPDKSGLPSDRFSAERTGGSVSTLTIQRTQQEDSAVYLCASSPGRFSGANVLTFGAGSRLTVL.

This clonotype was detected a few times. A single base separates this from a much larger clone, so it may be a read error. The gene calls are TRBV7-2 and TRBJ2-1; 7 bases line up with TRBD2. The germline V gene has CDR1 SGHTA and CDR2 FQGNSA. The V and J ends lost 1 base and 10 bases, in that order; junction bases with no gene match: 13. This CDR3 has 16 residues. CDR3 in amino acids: CASSLGGTSGAYEQFF. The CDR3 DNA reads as TGTGCCAGCAGCTTAGGGGGAACAAGCGGGGCCTACGAGCAGTTCTTC.

CDR3 in amino acids: CASNTGVARADTQYF. DNA of the CDR3: TGTGCCAGCAACACAGGGGTCGCACGCGCGGATACGCAGTATTTT. The chain is built from TRBV27 and TRBJ2-3, with TRBD1 matching over 7 bases. Germline trimming cut 7 bases from V and 6 bases from J; bases unmatched to any gene: 13. The CDR3 runs 15 residues. Germline V gives CDR1 MNHEY, CDR2 SMNVEV (reference sequence).

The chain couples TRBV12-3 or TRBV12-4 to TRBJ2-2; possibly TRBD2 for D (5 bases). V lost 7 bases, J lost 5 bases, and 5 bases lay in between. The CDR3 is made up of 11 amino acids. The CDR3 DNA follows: TGTGCCAGCAAGCGGACCGGGGAGCTGTTTTTT. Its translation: CASKRTGELFF.

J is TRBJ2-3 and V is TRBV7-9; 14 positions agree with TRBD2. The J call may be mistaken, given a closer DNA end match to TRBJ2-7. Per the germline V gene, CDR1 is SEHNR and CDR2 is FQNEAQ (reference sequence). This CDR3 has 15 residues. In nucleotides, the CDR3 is TGTGCCAGCAGCTTCGGGACTAGCGGGAGTAATGAGCAGTACTTC. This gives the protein CASSFGTSGSNEQYF.

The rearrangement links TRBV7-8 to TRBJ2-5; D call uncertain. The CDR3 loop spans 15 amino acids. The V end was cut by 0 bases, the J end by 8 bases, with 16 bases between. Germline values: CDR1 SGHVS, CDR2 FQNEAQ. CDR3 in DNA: TGTGCCAGCAGCTTAGCGTTAGGTGACTTGGGTACCCAGTACTTC. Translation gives CASSLALGDLGTQYF.

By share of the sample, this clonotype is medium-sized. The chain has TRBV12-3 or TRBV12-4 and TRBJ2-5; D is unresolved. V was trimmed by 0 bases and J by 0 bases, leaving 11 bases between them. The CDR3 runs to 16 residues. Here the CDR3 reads CASSLAALGYQETQYF. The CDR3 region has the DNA TGTGCCAGCAGTTTAGCCGCCTTGGGGTACCAAGAGACCCAGTACTTC.

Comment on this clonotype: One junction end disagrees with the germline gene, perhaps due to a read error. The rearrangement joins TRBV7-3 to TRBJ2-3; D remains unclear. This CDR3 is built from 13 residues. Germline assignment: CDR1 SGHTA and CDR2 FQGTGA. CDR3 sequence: CASSPDAKNTQYF. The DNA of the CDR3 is TGTGCCAGCAGCCCAGACGCCAAAAACACGCAGTACTTT. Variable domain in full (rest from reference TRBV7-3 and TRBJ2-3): GAGVSQTPSNKVTEKGKYVELRCDPISGHTALYWYRQSLGQGPEFLIYFQGTGAADDSGLPNDRFFAVRPEGSVSTLKIQRTERGDSAVYLCASSPDAKNTQYFGPGTRLTVL.

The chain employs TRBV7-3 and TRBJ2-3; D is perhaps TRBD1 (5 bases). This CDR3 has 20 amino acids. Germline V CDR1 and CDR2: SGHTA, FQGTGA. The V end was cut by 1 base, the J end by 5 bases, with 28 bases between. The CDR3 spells CASSLKGRGSGGLDQDTQYF. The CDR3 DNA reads TGTGCCAGCAGCTTAAAAGGAAGGGGCTCGGGCGGCCTAGACCAAGATACGCAGTATTTT.

The CDR3 DNA sequence: TGTGCCAGCAGCCAAGATCCTACCTACGAGCAGTACTTC. This codes for CASSQDPTYEQYF. V and J are TRBV14 and TRBJ2-7; D is ambiguous. The CDR3 loop spans 13 amino acids. Trimming removed 0 bases at V and 2 bases at J, with 5 bases between. The germline V gene has CDR1 SGHDN and CDR2 FVKESK. Filled out from reference TRBV14 and TRBJ2-7, the complete variable domain reads EAGVTQFPSHSVIEKGQTVTLRCDPISGHDNLYWYRRVMGKEIKFLLHFVKESKQDESGMPNNRFLAERTGGTYSTLKVQPAELEDSGVYFCASSQDPTYEQYFGPGTRLTVT.

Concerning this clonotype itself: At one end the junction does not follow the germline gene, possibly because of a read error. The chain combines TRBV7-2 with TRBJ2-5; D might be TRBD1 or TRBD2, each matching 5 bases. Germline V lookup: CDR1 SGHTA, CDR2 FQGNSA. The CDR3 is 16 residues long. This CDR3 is CASSGREGRDQETQYF. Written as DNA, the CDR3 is TGTGCCAGCAGCGGGCGAGAGGGCCGGGACCAAGAGACGCAGTACTTT.

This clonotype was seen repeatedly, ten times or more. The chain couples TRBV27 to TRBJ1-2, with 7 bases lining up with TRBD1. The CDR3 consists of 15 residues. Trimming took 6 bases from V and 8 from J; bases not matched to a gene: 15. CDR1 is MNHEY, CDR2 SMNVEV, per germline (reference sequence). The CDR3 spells CASSTRGSRGRGYTF. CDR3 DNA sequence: TGTGCCAGCAGCACTAGGGGAAGCAGGGGGAGGGGCTACACCTTC.